The rows below give T cell receptor beta chains drawn from one sample of a study of blood T cell repertoires in COVID-19. This table comes from immunoSEQ multiplex PCR, and its TCRdb copy is limited to in-frame clones, with some not included. The sample consists of over 4,000 clones, around four fifths of them appearing once. Sample: peripheral blood. The receptor set was obtained from a human donor with active or convalescent COVID-19. The donor label of this sample is uncertain. The conserved cysteine and the conserved F or W are not part of the CDR3 here.

v_gene	j_gene	CDR3aa
TRBV4-1	TRBJ1-4	ASSQGWGEREKLF
TRBV18	TRBJ2-3	ASSPQGGRYTDTQY
TRBV9	TRBJ2-3	ASSPAVGGHTDTQY
TRBV12-5	TRBJ1-6	ASGLGGAGSPLH
TRBV6-6	TRBJ2-3	ASSYSGGPTDTQY
TRBV6-5	TRBJ1-2	ASSSDYEGYGYT
TRBV12-3/TRBV12-4	TRBJ1-2	ASSLGVRGYT
TRBV19	TRBJ1-6	GTRAPYNSPLH
TRBV10-3	TRBJ1-1	AIGQSAEAF
TRBV2	TRBJ2-7	ASRVQPYEQY
TRBV14	TRBJ2-1	ASSLLIAGVVNEQF
TRBV5-8	TRBJ2-3	ASSLGGWTTDTQY
TRBV12-1	TRBJ1-4	ANESTGDEKLF
TRBV5-1	TRBJ1-6	ASSSGQGNSPLH
TRBV18	TRBJ1-4	ASSPPEGAREKLF
TRBV21-1	TRBJ1-1	ASSKEIFSGTGNTEAF
TRBV7-3	TRBJ2-1	ASSPGASGYNEQF
TRBV30	TRBJ2-7	AWIGRGGYEQY
TRBV7-2	TRBJ2-1	ASRSTGVNEQF
TRBV6-5	TRBJ2-7	ASSYGTGYEQY
TRBV9	TRBJ1-4	ASSVRSGQVKGATNEKLF
TRBV30	TRBJ2-1	AWSATNEQF
TRBV2	TRBJ2-2	ASSEGQITGELF
TRBV2	TRBJ2-6	ASSSTGSGANVLT
TRBV19	TRBJ1-2	ASSTFQGAGYT
TRBV5-1	TRBJ2-1	ASSLGVDASEQF
TRBV20-1	TRBJ2-7	SAREHYEQY
TRBV4-3	TRBJ2-7	ASSQDWRQPLNEQY
TRBV4-1	TRBJ1-4	ASSQDRGTGLNEKLF
TRBV7-8	TRBJ1-2	ASSLAAQGRGYT
TRBV18	TRBJ2-1	ASSPWEVTYNEQF
TRBV9	TRBJ2-3	ASSVVGGAGLAGTDTQY
TRBV30	TRBJ1-3	AWVRLASAGNTIY
TRBV7-9	TRBJ2-7	ASSSIAGAHEQY
TRBV11-2	TRBJ2-3	ASSLDAGRTDTQY
TRBV10-3	TRBJ1-2	AISVRDSAYGYT
TRBV24-1	TRBJ2-5	ATSEGAGETQY
TRBV6-5	TRBJ1-2	ASSRSPEANYGYT
TRBV29-1	TRBJ2-5	SVVGGLGTLRGETQY
TRBV5-1	TRBJ2-7	ASRDRTKSNEQY
TRBV19	TRBJ2-2	ASSIRRGTGELF
TRBV19	TRBJ2-7	ASKGTGTYEQY
TRBV6-5	TRBJ2-7	ASKSGTSGSQEQY
TRBV4-3	TRBJ1-5	ASSQDPIGTGISQPQH
TRBV4-1	TRBJ2-1	ASSQAPAGGPTYNEQF
TRBV5-1	TRBJ2-3	ASSRDGGKTDTQY
TRBV4-3	TRBJ2-4	ASSQSPGTKNIQY
TRBV29-1	TRBJ1-2	SGGVGDYGYT
TRBV11-2	TRBJ1-1	ASSLEAAYTEAF
TRBV27	TRBJ2-7	ASSHYGGQGGEQY
TRBV28	TRBJ1-2	ASSRTVYGYT
TRBV5-1	TRBJ1-4	ASSQSGAEEKLF
TRBV5-6	TRBJ1-4	ASSVTVNEKLF
TRBV5-1	TRBJ2-3	ASSRLGHGADTQY